These 25 T cell receptor beta chains share one sample of origin, sequenced in a study of post-analysis software for immune sequencing data. Study-level findings and limits: Included in a set of roughly five TRBV segments more frequent in patients than controls were TRBV5-6, TRBV5-1 and TRBV20-1.

TCR beta cDNA libraries included unique molecular identifiers. Each CDR3 protein gets one entry after TCRdb re-called the PCR reads with MiXCR. The sample carries hundreds of thousands of distinct CDR3 sequences, 30% recorded once. For these receptors, no antigen is known. Sequences were obtained from blood. The receptor set was obtained from a girl aged 10 to 17 with multiple sclerosis.

This chain links TRBV2 with TRBJ2-6; 9 bases are shared with TRBD1. The V gene's germline CDR1 is SNHLY and CDR2 FYNNEI. This CDR3 comprises 16 residues. The J segment lost 6 bases and the V segment lost 7 bases, leaving 10 bases of the junction unmatched. The DNA of the CDR3 is TGTGCCAGCACGAGGGACAGGGTACTAGAGGCCAACGTCCTGACTTTC. It is translated as CASTRDRVLEANVLTF.

This clonotype was counted a few times. The CDR3 DNA is TGTGCCAGCAGCTTAGGTCCAGGGGATGGCTACACCTTC. Protein: CASSLGPGDGYTF. The chain has TRBV7-2 and TRBJ1-2; maybe TRBD1 (6 bases). CDR1 and CDR2 from the germline V gene are SGHTA and FQGNSA. This CDR3 spans 13 amino acids. V lost 1 base to trimming and J lost 6 bases, with 9 bases between them.

In its sample, this clonotype was seen a few times. The V gene is TRBV25-1, the J gene TRBJ2-5; D may match TRBD1 or TRBD2 (5 bases each). Germline CDR1 and CDR2: MGHDK and SYGVNS. This CDR3 has 15 amino acids. V was shortened by 5 bases and J by 5 bases, with 18 bases between the two germline ends. DNA for the CDR3: TGTGCCAGCAGTTCACCTAGGGGAGATCTGGAGACCCAGTACTTC. Amino acid sequence: CASSSPRGDLETQYF.

This clonotype turned up a few times. This chain connects TRBV6-6 to TRBJ2-1; D unresolved. Trimming removed 4 bases from V and 4 bases from J, with 11 bases in between. Germline V gives CDR1 MNHNY, CDR2 SVGAGI (reference sequence). This CDR3 comprises 14 residues. The DNA of the CDR3 is TGTGCCAGCAGTTTCTCAACCGGTTACAATGAGCAGTTCTTC. Residues: CASSFSTGYNEQFF.

This clonotype occurred a few times. The V gene is TRBV4-1, the J gene TRBJ2-3; TRBD2 agrees at 8 bases. The CDR3 extends over 16 amino acids. The V segment lost 3 bases and the J segment 6 bases; nucleotides outside the gene matches: 11. In germline, CDR1 is MGHRA, CDR2 YSYEKL. The CDR3 sequence: CASSQSPGGASDTQYF. Here the CDR3 DNA reads TGCGCCAGCAGCCAGAGCCCCGGGGGGGCCTCGGATACGCAGTATTTT.

This clonotype was detected a few times. The chain recombines TRBV18 with TRBJ1-1; D gene unclear. The length of the CDR3 is 14 residues. Trimming shortened V by 0 bases and J by 1 base, and 6 bases separated the two germline ends. Germline values: CDR1 KGHSH, CDR2 LQKENI. CDR3 DNA: TGTGCCAGCTCACCACCGTCAGAGAACACTGAAGCTTTCTTT. Amino acid sequence: CASSPPSENTEAFF.

The genes are TRBV29-1 and TRBJ1-2; no clear D gene. The CDR3 loop spans 13 amino acids. V was cut by 6 bases and J by 3 bases, with 14 bases left in between. Germline V gene lookup returns CDR1 SQVTM and CDR2 ANQGSEA. Here the CDR3 DNA reads TGCAGCGTGGATTCGACCGGCGACTATGGCTACACCTTC. Amino acid sequence: CSVDSTGDYGYTF.

The chain carries TRBV3-1 and TRBJ2-7; 11 bases are shared with TRBD2. Germline trimming cut 3 bases from V and 2 bases from J; bases unmatched to any gene: 6. The CDR3 contains 16 residues. Germline CDR1 reads LGHDT; CDR2 reads YNNKEL (reference sequence). The chain's CDR3 is CASSHRTSGRPYEQYF. The CDR3 DNA reads TGTGCCAGCAGCCATCGAACTAGCGGGAGACCCTACGAGCAGTACTTC.

The chain has TRBV11-2 and TRBJ2-1, with D perhaps matching TRBD2 (6 bases). V gave up 5 bases and J gave up 0 bases, with 14 bases separating them. Germline CDR1 is SGHAT and CDR2 is FQNNGV. This CDR3 region has 16 residues. The CDR3 here is CASSTPISGSYNEQFF. The CDR3 DNA is TGTGCCAGCAGCACACCGATTAGCGGCTCCTACAATGAGCAGTTCTTC.

This clonotype was seen ten or more times. The chain joins TRBV20-1 to TRBJ2-1, with TRBD1 identical over 8 bases. CDR1 is DFQATT, CDR2 SNEGSKA, per germline (reference sequence). This CDR3 has 15 residues. V lost 6 bases and J lost 7; bases outside the gene matches: 14. The CDR3 loop reads CSAPPAGGSRNEQFF. Written as DNA, the CDR3 is TGCAGTGCGCCTCCCGCAGGGGGCTCCCGGAATGAGCAGTTCTTC.

The rearrangement joins TRBV6-2 or TRBV6-3 to TRBJ2-1; TRBD2 matches 10 bases. The CDR3 is 14 amino acids. CDR1 MNHEY and CDR2 SVGEGT come from the germline V gene. After removal of 8 bases from V and 3 bases from J, the junction contained 4 bases not matched to a gene. CDR3 DNA sequence: TGTGCCAGCCAAAAGCGGGAGGGCTACAATGAGCAGTTCTTC. It codes for CASQKREGYNEQFF.

The CDR3 loop reads CASSGNRGRGYGYTF. CDR3 sequence (DNA): TGTGCCAGTAGTGGAAACAGGGGGCGCGGCTATGGCTACACCTTC. V gene TRBV19 combines with J gene TRBJ1-2, with TRBD1 matching 9 bases. CDR3 size: 15 residues. The V gene end was trimmed by 5 bases and the J gene end by 4 bases; junction bases not matched to a gene: 8. Per the germline V gene, CDR1 is LNHDA and CDR2 is SQIVND (reference sequence).

The chain links TRBV5-1 to TRBJ2-1; D may be TRBD1 (6 bases). V lost 4 bases to trimming and J lost 7 bases, with 12 bases between them. Germline CDR1 SGHRS, CDR2 YFSETQ. The CDR3 has 13 residues. CDR3 amino acids: CASSTDRRNEQFF. In DNA, the CDR3 is TGCGCCAGCAGCACCGACAGGAGGAATGAGCAGTTCTTC.

The chain recombines TRBV7-9 with TRBJ1-2; D ambiguous. V was pared by 3 bases and J by 4 bases, with 12 bases between. The germline V gene has CDR1 SEHNR and CDR2 FQNEAQ (reference sequence). The CDR3 has 14 residues. In nucleotides, the CDR3 is TGTGCCAGCAGCTTCACCGACCCCATCTATGGCTACACCTTC. Amino acid sequence: CASSFTDPIYGYTF.

This clonotype was found many times. The V gene is TRBV7-9, the J gene TRBJ2-7; TRBD2 aligns across 8 bases. CDR1 is SEHNR and CDR2 is FQNEAQ in the germline V gene (reference sequence). Losses at the gene ends were 0 bases for V and 3 bases for J; bases not matched to a gene: 1. This CDR3 has 14 residues. DNA of the CDR3: TGTGCCAGCAGCTTAGCCGGGACTAGCTACGAGCAGTACTTC. It specifies CASSLAGTSYEQYF.

This clonotype was counted only a few times. This chain joins TRBV10-3 and TRBJ2-7; 9 nucleotides match TRBD1. After removal of 0 bases from V and 4 bases from J, the junction contained 13 bases not matched to a gene. This CDR3 spans 18 amino acids. Germline V lookup: CDR1 ENHRY, CDR2 SYGVKD. The CDR3 here is CAISESVKSTGGRYEQYF. The CDR3, as DNA: TGTGCCATCAGTGAGTCCGTAAAATCCACAGGGGGCCGTTACGAGCAGTACTTC.

The V call is TRBV7-8, the J call TRBJ2-1; D remains unclear. Germline CDR1 SGHVS, CDR2 FQNEAQ. V lost 5 bases and J lost 0, with 11 bases in between. The length of the CDR3 is 15 residues. CDR3 region: CASSQTRASYNEQFF. CDR3 DNA sequence: TGTGCCAGCAGCCAGACTCGGGCCTCCTACAATGAGCAGTTCTTC.

In this sample, this clonotype turned up a few times. J is TRBJ2-1 and V is TRBV14, with a tentative D call TRBD1 (5 bases). Germline CDR1 reads SGHDN; CDR2 reads FVKESK. The CDR3 contains 15 residues. V was shortened by 1 base and J by 6 bases, with 13 bases between the two germline ends. This chain's CDR3 is CASSQGQGWGNEQFF. Written as DNA, the CDR3 is TGTGCCAGCAGCCAAGGGCAGGGATGGGGCAATGAGCAGTTCTTC. The full variable domain, its missing parts supplied by reference TRBV14 and TRBJ2-1, is EAGVTQFPSHSVIEKGQTVTLRCDPISGHDNLYWYRRVMGKEIKFLLHFVKESKQDESGMPNNRFLAERTGGTYSTLKVQPAELEDSGVYFCASSQGQGWGNEQFFGPGTRLTVL.

This clonotype was detected a few times. The chain couples TRBV7-2 to TRBJ2-1, with no clear D. V was cut by 3 bases and J by 2 bases, with 5 bases left in between. Germline V gives CDR1 SGHTA, CDR2 FQGNSA. This CDR3 region has 13 residues. This CDR3 reads CASSFPPYNEQFF. CDR3 nucleotides: TGTGCCAGCAGCTTCCCCCCCTACAATGAGCAGTTCTTC. Filled out from reference TRBV7-2 and TRBJ2-1, the complete variable domain reads GAGVSQSPSNKVTEKGKDVELRCDPISGHTALYWYRQSLGQGLEFLIYFQGNSAPDKSGLPSDRFSAERTGGSVSTLTIQRTQQEDSAVYLCASSFPPYNEQFFGPGTRLTVL.

V and J are TRBV20-1 and TRBJ2-7; 8 bases line up with TRBD2. V was pared by 0 bases and J by 4 bases, with 8 bases of the junction left unmatched. Germline CDR1 reads DFQATT; CDR2 reads SNEGSKA (reference sequence). There are 15 residues in the CDR3. The CDR3 DNA is TGCAGTGCTAGAGATCGCAGCGGGAGTGGGTACGAGCAGTACTTC. Protein product: CSARDRSGSGYEQYF.

The chain couples TRBV4-3 to TRBJ1-5; no clear D. Germline V CDR1 and CDR2: LGHNA, YSLEER. This CDR3 comprises 13 residues. The V end was cut by 3 bases, the J end by 4 bases, with 7 bases between. This CDR3 is CASSHDKNQPQHF. As DNA, the CDR3 is TGCGCCAGCAGCCATGACAAAAATCAGCCCCAGCATTTT.

This clonotype was recorded once. The rearrangement links TRBV12-3 or TRBV12-4 to TRBJ2-3; maybe TRBD2 (6 bases). The CDR3 has 16 residues. Trimming stripped 4 bases from V and 4 bases from J, with 18 bases between. The CDR3 here is CASSSQLGGHADTQYF. The CDR3 region has the DNA TGTGCCAGCAGTTCCCAACTGGGAGGCCACGCAGATACGCAGTATTTT.

In this sample, this clonotype turned up once. At one boundary the junction diverges from the germline segment, which might be a read error. The V and J genes are TRBV11-2 and TRBJ2-6; 8 nucleotides match TRBD1. Germline V CDR1 and CDR2: SGHAT, FQNNGV. The CDR3 is made up of 15 amino acids. CDR3 residues: CVSSLGTGGTNVLTF. The DNA for the CDR3 is TGTGTCAGCAGCCTAGGAACAGGGGGAACCAACGTCCTGACTTTC.

This clonotype was counted at least ten times. This chain connects TRBV27 to TRBJ1-2; D remains ambiguous. V was pared by 3 bases and J by 0 bases, with 5 bases between. The V gene's germline CDR1 is MNHEY and CDR2 SMNVEV (reference sequence). This CDR3 is 13 amino acids long. CDR3 region: CASSFLANYGYTF. The CDR3 region has the DNA TGTGCCAGCAGTTTCTTAGCTAACTATGGCTACACCTTC.

This clonotype occurred a few times. The chain employs TRBV6-5 and TRBJ1-6, with 7 bases matching TRBD1. The germline V gene encodes CDR1 MNHEY and CDR2 SVGAGI. V dropped 6 bases and J dropped 9; count of bases not matched to a gene: 5. The CDR3 extends over 13 amino acids. This chain's CDR3 is CASRGTATSPLHF. The CDR3 nucleotides read TGTGCCAGCAGGGGGACAGCGACTTCACCCCTCCACTTT.